A single sample is the source of the 8 T cell receptor beta chains below, sequenced in a study of blood T cells in healthy people across ages. Next came a second PCR, run for about 6 to 11 cycles, which used a sample-barcoded 5' primer along with a J-beta primer mix. One entry per CDR3 protein, called by TCRdb with MiXCR from the 5' RACE reads. The sample includes some 1.8 million distinct CDR3 sequences, about two fifths seen only once; the top ten take 20% to 25%. Sequenced material: blood. These receptors all stem from a human donor in good health.

This clonotype was seen many times. The V and J genes are TRBV5-5 and TRBJ2-7; 8 bases align to TRBD1. Losses at the gene ends were 2 bases for V and 6 bases for J; bases not matched to a gene: 7. The CDR3 extends over 14 amino acids. The germline V gene has CDR1 SGHKS and CDR2 YYEKEE (reference sequence). CDR3: CASSFSGQGSEQYF. In DNA form, the CDR3 reads TGTGCCAGCAGCTTTTCAGGACAGGGATCCGAGCAGTACTTC.

This chain joins TRBV20-1 and TRBJ2-5; TRBD2 matches at 9 bases. Trimming at V came to 4 bases and at J to 5 bases, leaving 8 bases not matched to a gene. The CDR3 length is 14 residues. Germline V gene data show CDR1 as DFQATT and CDR2 as SNEGSKA (reference sequence). The CDR3 DNA reads TGCAGTGCTATAGGCCCTAGCGGGGTGGAGACCCAGTACTTC. It yields the protein CSAIGPSGVETQYF.

On this clonotype: One base away lies a much larger clone, so this may be a sequencing read error. The chain carries TRBV7-2 and TRBJ2-1, with 9 bases lining up with TRBD1. Germline V lookup: CDR1 SGHTA, CDR2 FQGNSA. This CDR3 contains 15 residues. The CDR3 DNA reads TGTGCCGGCAGCCCGTGGACAGGGGTGACGAATGAGCAGTTCTTC. Translation: CAGSPWTGVTNEQFF.

This clonotype turned up a few times. The gene calls are TRBV20-1 and TRBJ2-1; no firm D call. Germline lookup yields CDR1 DFQATT and CDR2 SNEGSKA (reference sequence). This CDR3 spans 14 amino acids. Trimming stripped 3 bases from V and 6 bases from J, with 15 bases between. The CDR3: CSASVAAGPNEQFF. CDR3 nucleotides: TGCAGTGCTAGTGTGGCCGCAGGCCCCAATGAGCAGTTCTTC.

Of note for this clonotype: The junction does not match germline at one end; this may be a read error. This sequence joins TRBV3-1 and TRBJ1-1, with D unresolved. Germline-derived CDR1 and CDR2 are LGHDT and YNNKEL (reference sequence). This CDR3 is 14 amino acids long. The CDR3 protein is CTSSQDRSFTEAFF. DNA for the CDR3: TGTACCAGCAGCCAAGATAGGAGTTTCACTGAAGCTTTCTTT.

This clonotype was seen a handful of times. The rearrangement links TRBV5-6 to TRBJ1-2; 7 bases align to TRBD1. The V gene's germline CDR1 is SGHDT and CDR2 YYEEEE. V gave up 4 bases and J gave up 11 bases; unmatched junction bases: 14. There are 14 residues in the CDR3. The CDR3 loop reads CASSTGRPLRGYTF. CDR3 bases: TGTGCCAGCAGCACCGGGAGGCCTCTCAGGGGGTACACCTTC.

The chain has TRBV29-1 and TRBJ2-3; D call uncertain. There are 13 residues in the CDR3. Trimming took 8 bases from V and 0 from J, leaving 12 bases between them. The germline V gene has CDR1 SQVTM and CDR2 ANQGSEA. The CDR3 protein is CSPEDPSTDTQYF. The CDR3 bases are TGCAGCCCAGAGGACCCTAGCACAGATACGCAGTATTTT.

This clonotype appeared once. This chain links TRBV7-9 with TRBJ1-4, with D uncertain. The V gene lost 3 bases and the J gene lost 8 bases, with 10 bases spanning the gap. CDR1 SEHNR and CDR2 FQNEAQ come from the germline V gene (reference sequence). This CDR3 spans 13 amino acids. The CDR3: CASSFSAGEKLFF. For the CDR3, the DNA is TGTGCCAGCAGCTTTTCCGCGGGAGAAAAACTGTTTTTT. The variable domain in full, completed from reference TRBV7-9 and TRBJ1-4, reads DTGVSQNPRHKITKRGQNVTFRCDPISEHNRLYWYRQTLGQGPEFLTYFQNEAQLEKSRLLSDRFSAERPKGSFSTLEIQRTEQGDSAMYLCASSFSAGEKLFFGSGTQLSVL.